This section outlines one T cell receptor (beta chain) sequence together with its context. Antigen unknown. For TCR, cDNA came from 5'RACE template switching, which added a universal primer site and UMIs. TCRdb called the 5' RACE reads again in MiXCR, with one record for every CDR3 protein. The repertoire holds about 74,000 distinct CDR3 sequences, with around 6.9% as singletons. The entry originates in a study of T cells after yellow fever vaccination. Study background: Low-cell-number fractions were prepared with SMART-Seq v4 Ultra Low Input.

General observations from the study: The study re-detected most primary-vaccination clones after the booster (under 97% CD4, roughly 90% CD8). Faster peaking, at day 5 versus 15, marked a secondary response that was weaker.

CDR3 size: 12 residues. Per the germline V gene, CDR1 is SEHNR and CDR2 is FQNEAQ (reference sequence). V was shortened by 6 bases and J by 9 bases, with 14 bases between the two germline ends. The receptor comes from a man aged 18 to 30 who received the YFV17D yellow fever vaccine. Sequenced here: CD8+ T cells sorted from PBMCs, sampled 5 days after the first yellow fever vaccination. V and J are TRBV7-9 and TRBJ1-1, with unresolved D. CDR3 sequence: CASSLKGAQAFF. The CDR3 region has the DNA TGTGCCAGCAGTCTAAAGGGAGCCCAAGCTTTCTTT.